The clone carrying this T cell receptor (beta chain) was picked up one time. No antigen is known for it. The data were produced by immunoSEQ multiplex PCR, yet TCRdb's version contains in-frame clones alone and is incomplete. In the table there are 120,000 or so clones, 75% to 90% of which are singletons. The sample is drawn from a study of T cell responses to AZD1222 COVID-19 vaccine. For the study at large: Recipients boosted at about 4 weeks or about 12 weeks are pooled.

Broader study findings: Females made up more of the donors, who were largely white British, and clonal diversity may have come out too low.

The ends were cut back, 6 bases at V and 4 bases at J, with 9 bases in the middle. The CDR3 totals 11 residues. Germline V gene lookup returns CDR1 DFQATT and CDR2 SNEGSKA (reference sequence). Source: peripheral blood, taken on day 0 of AZD1222 vaccination. The source is an adult in good health. The rearrangement uses TRBV20-1 and TRBJ1-2; the D is unclear. The CDR3 DNA sequence: TGCAGTGCCCAGATGAGCTATGGCTACACCTTC. Protein: CSAQMSYGYTF.